This entry describes one T cell receptor beta chain. Its antigen is not identified. This specimen belongs to a study of shared clonotypes between healthy human individuals. General study points: Sharing across a few donors was seen in approximately 5.2% of naive CD4 clonotypes.

The input for sorted-subset replicate PCRs was around 200 ng DNA, 25,000 to 35,000 T cell genomes. Profiling relied on immunoSEQ multiplex PCR, and the TCRdb table lists in-frame clones only, not all of them. Here the sample spans millions of clones, 85% to 95% being singletons. This CDR3 is 13 amino acids long. The V gene's germline CDR1 is SGHDN and CDR2 FVKESK. Deletions cut 2 bases from V and 11 bases from J, with 15 bases between. The rearrangement uses TRBV14 and TRBJ1-1; no reliable D call. The TCR sequence derives from a man younger than 35 in good health. The material sequenced was naive CD4+ T cells sorted from blood. Stated subset: CD45RA+ positively selected. Written as DNA, the CDR3 is TGTGCCAGCAGCCAACCGGGCCTCAGGTTTGCTTTCTTT. Its translation: CASSQPGLRFAFF.